These T cell receptor beta chains were read from a single sample in a study of cytomegalovirus exposure and HLA in healthy donors. Using immunoSEQ multiplex PCR, the repertoire was profiled, and TCRdb retains in-frame clones only, with some absent. This sample has some 150,000 clones, with roughly four fifths found just once. Material for sequencing was PBMCs. The receptors were gathered from a woman between 45 and 65 years old in good health and CMV-seropositive. Both conserved end residues are part of each CDR3. Fields, in order: CDR3 length, clone size, V gene, CDR3 protein. A clone size is listed for some rows: how often the clone was seen (once, few, many), or a class if it is expanded.

17,-,TRBV19,CASMSHGGDRRGATQYF
11,-,TRBV6-1,CASSEGPEAFF
12,-,TRBV30,CAWSPADTEAFF
13,-,TRBV19,CASWETNTGELFF
14,-,TRBV6-5,CASSRGGAEDTQYF
14,-,TRBV9,CASSVAGHNNEQFF
15,-,TRBV11-2,CASSYFSGSTDTQYF
13,-,TRBV18,CASSPDTTYEQYF
11,-,TRBV2,CASTVGQVQYF
15,-,TRBV9,CASSVDPSAGDTQYF
12,-,TRBV29-1,CSVRTVNTEAFF
13,-,TRBV19,CASTFRANYGYTF
16,-,TRBV11-3,CASSLGLASSSYEQYF
14,-,TRBV10-3,CAASGFSSYNEQFF
17,-,TRBV4-3,CASSQELPGGRDYGYTF
16,-,TRBV28,CASSSLRSYSTDTQYF
15,once,TRBV6-1,CASSVPPDSGYEQYF
14,once,TRBV5-8,CASSLIGIEDTQYF
15,-,TRBV11-2,CASSSLSTTASEQFF
14,-,TRBV14,CASSQMDRHYEQYF
14,-,TRBV6-5,CASSLRTSTDTQYF
13,few,TRBV18,CASSPSFQETQYF
12,-,TRBV30,CAWSAVYTEAFF
15,few,TRBV7-9,CASSSGDGGTYEQYF
14,few,TRBV5-4,CASSLNEYQETQYF
14,-,TRBV10-3,CATSEGTGGYEQYF
14,-,TRBV19,CASSPYRARGEQYF
15,-,TRBV10-3,CAIRRGVANTGELFF
15,-,TRBV6-5,CASRPQRAPNSPLHF
16,-,TRBV11-2,CASSPTAGAISYEQYF
18,once,TRBV27,CASSLRPRTGNMNTEAFF
14,-,TRBV14,CASSQAGSGNTIYF
14,-,TRBV7-7,CASSPGQDGETQYF
14,-,TRBV9,CASSVVGGTDTQYF
13,-,TRBV28,CASSTPGQGIKYF
14,-,TRBV19,CASSYGQGVTEAFF
13,-,TRBV6-1,CASCPAVLYEQYF
14,-,TRBV5-6,CASSMTGGNTEAFF
13,-,TRBV19,CASSRGQRDTQYF
15,-,TRBV5-1,CASSLQGTGGNEQFF
15,-,TRBV6-5,CASSYTPGGYETQYF
16,once,TRBV5-1,CASSSSTDRDNSPLHF
14,-,TRBV19,CASSIEWALDTQYF
15,-,TRBV7-2,CASSLVLGGKQPQHF
13,-,TRBV5-1,CASSATDSYEQYF
12,-,TRBV30,CAWSVGQQTQYF
12,-,TRBV27,CASGQGNYEQYF
14,-,TRBV6-5,CASSYLGASYEQYF
17,-,TRBV7-9,CASSSTQLAGRDNEQFF
14,-,TRBV11-2,CASSSAVRGNEQFF
14,-,TRBV30,CAYWRYELGNTIYF
15,-,TRBV11-2,CASSLRRQNTGELFF
15,-,TRBV11-3,CASSLGQGTHNEQFF
16,-,TRBV28,CASSPPSGTSVYWGFF